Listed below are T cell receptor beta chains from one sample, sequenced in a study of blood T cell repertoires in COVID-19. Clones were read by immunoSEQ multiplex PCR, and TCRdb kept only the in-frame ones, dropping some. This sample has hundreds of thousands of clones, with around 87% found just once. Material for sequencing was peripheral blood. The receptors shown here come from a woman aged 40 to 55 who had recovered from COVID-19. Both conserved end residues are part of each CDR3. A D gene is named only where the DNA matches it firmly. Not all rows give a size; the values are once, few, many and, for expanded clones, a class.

CDR3 protein: CASSAGYRATGELFF; CDR3 DNA: TGTGCCAGCAGCGCGGGGTACAGAGCCACCGGGGAGCTGTTTTTT; J gene: TRBJ2-2; V gene: TRBV11-2; clone size: -; D gene: -
CDR3 protein: CASSRRLSTDTQYF; CDR3 DNA: TGTGCCAGCAGCCGGAGACTGAGCACAGATACGCAGTATTTT; J gene: TRBJ2-3; V gene: TRBV14; clone size: -; D gene: -
CDR3 protein: CASSFRDRLNLPLHF; CDR3 DNA: TGTGCCAGCAGCTTCCGGGACAGGCTTAATTTACCCCTCCACTTT; J gene: TRBJ1-6; V gene: TRBV7-8; clone size: -; D gene: TRBD1
CDR3 protein: CATLGRRSNQPQHF; CDR3 DNA: TGTGCCACTCTGGGGCGTAGAAGCAATCAGCCCCAGCATTTT; J gene: TRBJ1-5; V gene: TRBV6-5; clone size: -; D gene: -
CDR3 protein: CAQGGGTDTQYF; CDR3 DNA: TGTGCCCAAGGGGGGGGTACAGATACGCAGTATTTT; J gene: TRBJ2-3; V gene: TRBV30; clone size: -; D gene: -
CDR3 protein: CASSWTTGPWEQYF; CDR3 DNA: TGTGCCAGCAGTTGGACAACAGGTCCCTGGGAGCAGTACTTC; J gene: TRBJ2-7; V gene: TRBV6-5; clone size: -; D gene: -
CDR3 protein: CASSLKPSLLGQLPYGYTF; CDR3 DNA: TGTGCCAGCAGCTTGAAACCGTCCTTACTAGGACAGCTCCCTTATGGCTACACCTTC; J gene: TRBJ1-2; V gene: TRBV7-9; clone size: -; D gene: -
CDR3 protein: CASSRPGASYNEQFF; CDR3 DNA: TGTGCCAGCAGCAGACCGGGAGCATCCTACAATGAGCAGTTCTTC; J gene: TRBJ2-1; V gene: TRBV7-9; clone size: -; D gene: -
CDR3 protein: CASSSPPGRPSYGYTF; CDR3 DNA: TGTGCCAGCAGTTCTCCCCCAGGCAGGCCGTCCTATGGCTACACCTTC; J gene: TRBJ1-2; V gene: TRBV27; clone size: -; D gene: -
CDR3 protein: CSVEEAVYGYTF; CDR3 DNA: TGCAGCGTTGAGGAGGCAGTATATGGCTACACCTTC; J gene: TRBJ1-2; V gene: TRBV29-1; clone size: -; D gene: -
CDR3 protein: CASSKALQGPYEQYF; CDR3 DNA: TGTGCCAGCAGCAAAGCGCTTCAGGGGCCCTACGAGCAGTACTTC; J gene: TRBJ2-7; V gene: TRBV21-1; clone size: once; D gene: -
CDR3 protein: CASSYRDKNTEAFF; CDR3 DNA: TGTGCCAGCAGTTACCGGGACAAGAACACTGAAGCTTTCTTT; J gene: TRBJ1-1; V gene: TRBV7-2; clone size: -; D gene: -
CDR3 protein: CASSNTGASTDTQYF; CDR3 DNA: TGCGCCAGCAGTAATACAGGAGCTAGCACAGATACGCAGTATTTT; J gene: TRBJ2-3; V gene: TRBV4-3; clone size: -; D gene: -
CDR3 protein: CAIGSGGPNQAQHF; CDR3 DNA: TGTGCCATAGGCTCCGGGGGACCGAATCAGGCCCAGCATTTT; J gene: TRBJ1-5; V gene: TRBV10-3; clone size: -; D gene: -
CDR3 protein: CSVVKGPTEAFF; CDR3 DNA: TGCAGCGTTGTTAAGGGGCCCACTGAAGCTTTCTTT; J gene: TRBJ1-1; V gene: TRBV29-1; clone size: -; D gene: -
CDR3 protein: CASSVRLDLGEQFF; CDR3 DNA: TGTGCCAGCAGCGTACGACTAGATTTGGGTGAGCAGTTCTTC; J gene: TRBJ2-1; V gene: TRBV7-2; clone size: -; D gene: -
CDR3 protein: CASRYGRQGNYGYTF; CDR3 DNA: TGTGCCAGCAGATACGGAAGACAGGGGAACTATGGCTACACCTTC; J gene: TRBJ1-2; V gene: TRBV2; clone size: -; D gene: TRBD1
CDR3 protein: CASSAPQGGIYGYTF; CDR3 DNA: TGTGCCAGCAGCGCCCCCCAGGGAGGGATCTATGGCTACACCTTC; J gene: TRBJ1-2; V gene: TRBV9; clone size: -; D gene: -
CDR3 protein: CASSPGQGMNTEAFF; CDR3 DNA: TGTGCCAGCAGCCCAGGACAGGGGATGAACACTGAAGCTTTCTTT; J gene: TRBJ1-1; V gene: TRBV5-4; clone size: -; D gene: TRBD1
CDR3 protein: CASSPAGQGGIYGYTF; CDR3 DNA: TGTGCCAGCAGCCCAGCTGGGCAGGGAGGGATCTATGGCTACACCTTC; J gene: TRBJ1-2; V gene: TRBV7-9; clone size: -; D gene: -
CDR3 protein: CARSTAGNGLAGSVTDTQYF; CDR3 DNA: TGTGCCAGAAGCACGGCGGGGAACGGACTAGCGGGGTCGGTCACAGATACGCAGTATTTT; J gene: TRBJ2-3; V gene: TRBV5-3; clone size: -; D gene: TRBD2
CDR3 protein: CASSYRAENLGRGYTF; CDR3 DNA: TGTGCCAGCAGCTACCGCGCGGAAAATTTAGGTCGTGGCTACACCTTC; J gene: TRBJ1-2; V gene: TRBV7-2; clone size: once; D gene: -
CDR3 protein: CASSHREGSPLHF; CDR3 DNA: TGTGCCAGCAGCCACAGGGAGGGGTCACCCCTCCACTTT; J gene: TRBJ1-6; V gene: TRBV6-5; clone size: -; D gene: -
CDR3 protein: CAWRPRVTYEQYF; CDR3 DNA: TGTGCCTGGAGGCCCAGGGTAACCTACGAGCAGTACTTC; J gene: TRBJ2-7; V gene: TRBV30; clone size: -; D gene: -
CDR3 protein: CASSLLFEGYDNEQFF; CDR3 DNA: TGTGCCAGCAGTTTACTATTTGAGGGTTACGACAATGAGCAGTTCTTC; J gene: TRBJ2-1; V gene: TRBV28; clone size: -; D gene: -
CDR3 protein: CASSLNPPHGGMGEQYF; CDR3 DNA: TGTGCCAGCAGCTTAAACCCCCCCCACGGGGGGATGGGCGAGCAGTACTTC; J gene: TRBJ2-7; V gene: TRBV7-6; clone size: -; D gene: TRBD2
CDR3 protein: CASNGGTDTQYF; CDR3 DNA: TGTGCCAGCAACGGGGGCACAGATACGCAGTATTTT; J gene: TRBJ2-3; V gene: TRBV5-4; clone size: -; D gene: -
CDR3 protein: CAISVSAHGRAGEQYF; CDR3 DNA: TGTGCCATCAGTGTATCCGCCCACGGCAGGGCCGGCGAGCAGTACTTC; J gene: TRBJ2-7; V gene: TRBV10-3; clone size: -; D gene: -
CDR3 protein: CASSPLYRETQYF; CDR3 DNA: TGTGCCAGCAGCCCGCTATACCGTGAGACCCAGTACTTC; J gene: TRBJ2-5; V gene: TRBV3-1/TRBV3-2; clone size: -; D gene: -
CDR3 protein: CASSLGPPATGHGYTF; CDR3 DNA: TGTGCCAGCAGCTTAGGGCCCCCCGCGACGGGTCATGGCTACACCTTC; J gene: TRBJ1-2; V gene: TRBV7-6; clone size: -; D gene: -
CDR3 protein: CASSYDGGPNTEAFF; CDR3 DNA: TGTGCCAGCAGTTACGATGGAGGACCAAACACTGAAGCTTTCTTT; J gene: TRBJ1-1; V gene: TRBV6-2/TRBV6-3; clone size: -; D gene: -
CDR3 protein: CSVGGGYEQYF; CDR3 DNA: TGCAGCGTTGGTGGCGGCTACGAGCAGTACTTC; J gene: TRBJ2-7; V gene: TRBV29-1; clone size: -; D gene: -
CDR3 protein: CASSARGGQETQYF; CDR3 DNA: TGTGCCAGCAGCGCCCGGGGGGGTCAAGAGACCCAGTACTTC; J gene: TRBJ2-5; V gene: TRBV9; clone size: -; D gene: TRBD2
CDR3 protein: CASLWPQPAGSPLHF; CDR3 DNA: TGTGCCTCCTTATGGCCCCAGCCGGCGGGTTCACCCCTCCACTTT; J gene: TRBJ1-6; V gene: TRBV2; clone size: -; D gene: -
CDR3 protein: CASSLRGGGLNQPQHF; CDR3 DNA: TGTGCCAGCAGCTTACGGGGTGGGGGCCTCAATCAGCCCCAGCATTTT; J gene: TRBJ1-5; V gene: TRBV7-8; clone size: -; D gene: -
CDR3 protein: CASSLDRFRGKLFF; CDR3 DNA: TGTGCCAGCAGCCTGGACAGGTTTCGGGGAAAACTGTTTTTT; J gene: TRBJ1-4; V gene: TRBV7-9; clone size: -; D gene: TRBD1
CDR3 protein: CASSQQGAGTAAQHF; CDR3 DNA: TGTGCCAGCTCACAACAGGGGGCTGGGACGGCGGCCCAGCATTTT; J gene: TRBJ1-5; V gene: TRBV18; clone size: -; D gene: TRBD1
CDR3 protein: CASQGSYEQYF; CDR3 DNA: TGTGCCAGCCAGGGCTCCTACGAGCAGTACTTC; J gene: TRBJ2-7; V gene: TRBV3-1/TRBV3-2; clone size: -; D gene: -
CDR3 protein: CASRVDSSYNEQFF; CDR3 DNA: TGCGCCAGCAGAGTGGACAGTTCCTACAATGAGCAGTTCTTC; J gene: TRBJ2-1; V gene: TRBV5-1; clone size: -; D gene: -
CDR3 protein: CASSLVGTQGADTQYF; CDR3 DNA: TGCGCCAGCAGCTTGGTTGGGACACAGGGGGCCGATACGCAGTATTTT; J gene: TRBJ2-3; V gene: TRBV5-1; clone size: -; D gene: TRBD1
CDR3 protein: CAGQGALSNQPQHF; CDR3 DNA: TGCGCCGGCCAGGGGGCATTAAGCAATCAGCCCCAGCATTTT; J gene: TRBJ1-5; V gene: TRBV5-1; clone size: -; D gene: TRBD1
CDR3 protein: CASSLINYNEQFF; CDR3 DNA: TGTGCCAGCAGTCTTATTAACTACAATGAGCAGTTCTTC; J gene: TRBJ2-1; V gene: TRBV27; clone size: -; D gene: -